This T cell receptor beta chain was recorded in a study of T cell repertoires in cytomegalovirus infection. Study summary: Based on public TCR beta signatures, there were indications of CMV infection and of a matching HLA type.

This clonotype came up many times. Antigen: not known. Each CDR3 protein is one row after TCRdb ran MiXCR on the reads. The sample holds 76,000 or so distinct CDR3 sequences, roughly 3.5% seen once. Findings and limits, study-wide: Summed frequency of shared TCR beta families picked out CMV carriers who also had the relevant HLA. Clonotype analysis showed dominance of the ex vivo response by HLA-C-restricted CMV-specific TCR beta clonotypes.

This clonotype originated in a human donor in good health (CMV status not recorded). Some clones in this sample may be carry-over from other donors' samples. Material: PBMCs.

The CDR3 sequence: CAISIAGQNSPLHF. In nucleotides, the CDR3 is TGTGCCATCAGTATCGCGGGACAGAATTCACCCCTCCACTTT. The chain has TRBV10-3 and TRBJ1-6; 7 bases line up with TRBD1. This CDR3 region has 14 residues. V was clipped by 5 bases and J by 7 bases; unmatched bases: 5. Germline lookup yields CDR1 ENHRY and CDR2 SYGVKD.